This T cell receptor (beta chain) is from a study of OX40 agonist ivuxolimab in advanced cancers. Study summary: Males comprised about 84% of the group, whose mean age was roughly 60 years (range roughly 20 to 85).

Sequencing used immunoSEQ multiplex PCR; TCRdb keeps in-frame clones, though not all of them. The sample has 37,000 or so clones; roughly 85% are singletons. Overall study results and limits: The study observed clonal expansion of CD4+ and CD8+ blood T cells by week 6 at 0.1 to 3.0 mg/kg.

This CDR3 is built from 13 residues. Trimming removed 3 bases at V and 5 bases at J, with 7 bases between. The germline V gene has CDR1 MNHEY and CDR2 SMNVEV (reference sequence). Autoimmune disease history or systemic immunosuppression led to patients being barred. Remarks on this clone: What it binds is not known.

This chain connects TRBV27 to TRBJ1-4, with D unresolved. The source of this sequence is an adult with an advanced solid tumor such as melanoma, head and neck, liver or kidney cancer. The material was CD4+ or CD8+ T cells sorted from blood, obtained in a trial of the OX40 agonist ivuxolimab. The CDR3 loop is CASSLWQNEKLFF. As DNA, the CDR3 is TGTGCCAGCAGTTTGTGGCAGAATGAAAAACTGTTTTTT.